This TCR beta chain was observed in a study of blood T cell repertoires in COVID-19. Study processing details: Amplified reference gene primers provided the basis for estimating nucleated cell counts. Profiled with immunoSEQ multiplex PCR; TCRdb holds only in-frame clones, not every one. That table is the source of V, J and clone size, and D and trimming were worked out from the DNA. The sample consists of about 310,000 clones, roughly 91% of them appearing once. Germline CDR1 is SGDLS and CDR2 is YYNGEE. J gave up 3 bases and V 0 bases, and 9 bases lay outside the gene matches. CDR3 length: 17 residues.

The chain employs TRBV9 and TRBJ2-3, with 8 bases fitting TRBD1. The sequenced material came from peripheral blood. This receptor was identified in a man aged 50-59 years with active or convalescent COVID-19. Here the CDR3 reads CASSVGGQGLGTDTQYF. The CDR3 DNA reads TGTGCCAGCAGCGTAGGCGGACAGGGTCTAGGGACAGATACGCAGTATTTT.